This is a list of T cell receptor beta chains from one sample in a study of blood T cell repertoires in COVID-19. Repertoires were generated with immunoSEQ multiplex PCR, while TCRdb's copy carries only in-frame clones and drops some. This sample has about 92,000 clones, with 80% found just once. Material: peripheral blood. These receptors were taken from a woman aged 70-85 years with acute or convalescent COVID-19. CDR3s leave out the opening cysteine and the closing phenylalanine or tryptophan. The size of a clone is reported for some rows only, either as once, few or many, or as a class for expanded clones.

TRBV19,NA,ASVAGGPHTAGANVLT
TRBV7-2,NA,ASSLGGGVTYNEQF
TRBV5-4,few,ASSLDRGNYEQY
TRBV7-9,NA,ASVAGGPDTQY
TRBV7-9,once,ASSLGQVGNTIY
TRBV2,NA,ASSLLTTGNYGYT
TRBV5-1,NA,ASSLVLGGVQRGYT
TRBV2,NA,ASRLTGRNEKLF
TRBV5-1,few,ASSKTGYTDTQY
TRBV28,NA,ASGQGGAGELF
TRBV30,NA,AWRASGGKVAGYT
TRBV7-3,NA,ARAGEAGDAQETQY
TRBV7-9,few,ASSSTSGGANTGELF
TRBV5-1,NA,ASRESGATNEKLF
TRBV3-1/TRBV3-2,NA,ASSLGTGDRGAEAF
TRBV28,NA,ASSLLQGGSGNTIY
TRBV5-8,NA,ASRPRNSGNTIY
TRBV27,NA,ASKSSGRTEQY
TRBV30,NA,AWSKGQMARYGYT
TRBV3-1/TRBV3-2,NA,ASSPLRSSWKTQY
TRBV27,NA,ASRDWGGDEQF
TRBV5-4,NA,ASSDRTSGGWAKNIQY
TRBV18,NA,ASSPLGGTEAF
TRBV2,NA,ASSEGGVGLAETQY
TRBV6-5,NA,ASRARGVGTGELF
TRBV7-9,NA,ASSLGTGDYGYT
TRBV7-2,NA,ASSLGSGFKAF
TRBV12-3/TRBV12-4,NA,ASRGQLNTEAF
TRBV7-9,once,ASSPRGANTGELF
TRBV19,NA,ASSISGGAGANVLT
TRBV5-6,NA,ASSLGYGNTEAF
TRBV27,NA,ASSPGTGSRGYT
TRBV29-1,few,SVRTGGTYGYT
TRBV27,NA,ASRRWTSGLYEQY
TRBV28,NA,ASAKTGSSNQPQH
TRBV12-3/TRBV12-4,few,ASSLQGYYGYT
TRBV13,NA,ASSFITEAF
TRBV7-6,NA,ASRLGTSGFDTQY
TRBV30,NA,AWTAHRGNEKLF
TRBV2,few,ASRAPGQAANVLT
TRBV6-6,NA,ASSRSGRLSGANVLT
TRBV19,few,ASRSGQATRNIQY
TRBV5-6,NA,ASSLAYGHIF
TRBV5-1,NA,ASSWAGGSTDTQY
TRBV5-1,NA,ASSEEGVSPLH
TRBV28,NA,ASSSYHKNREGEKLF
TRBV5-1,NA,ASSLAANYGYT
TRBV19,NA,ASSPRAGHSNQPQH
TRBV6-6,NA,ASSKGQGRSNQPQH
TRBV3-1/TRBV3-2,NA,ASSQGQGWGEQF
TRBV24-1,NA,ATGTGGSGANVLT
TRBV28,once,ASSSPLAAYEQY